This is a list of T cell receptor beta chains from one sample in a study of T-cell memory formation after mild COVID-19. TCRdb independently ran MiXCR on the 5' RACE reads; one entry per CDR3 protein. The table lists 470,000 or so distinct CDR3 sequences, about a sixth of them singletons, with 20% to 25% in the top ten. The sample consisted of PBMCs or a T cell subset sorted from them (not recorded which). These receptors all come from a man between 18 and 35 years old who had mild COVID-19 (a few samples of this study predate the infection). Cell type and time point are not known. CDR3s include the opening cysteine and the closing phenylalanine or tryptophan. D genes are given only for firm matches. Clone size is stated in some rows and not others, as once, few, many or a class when expanded.

clone size: few
J gene: TRBJ1-6
V gene: TRBV5-1
D gene: TRBD1
CDR3 DNA: TGCGCCAGCACCTTTATTACAGGGGGGGATTCACCCCTCCACTTT
CDR3 protein: CASTFITGGDSPLHF

clone size: few
J gene: TRBJ1-4
V gene: TRBV20-1
D gene: NA
CDR3 DNA: TGCAGTGCCCGACGGGGTAATGAAAAACTGTTTTTT
CDR3 protein: CSARRGNEKLFF

clone size: few
J gene: TRBJ2-7
V gene: TRBV6-2/TRBV6-3
D gene: NA
CDR3 DNA: TGTGCCAGCAGTTTAATCCCGGTTGGACGGGGGAGCTCCTACGAGCAGTACTTC
CDR3 protein: CASSLIPVGRGSSYEQYF

clone size: NA
J gene: TRBJ2-1
V gene: TRBV7-9
D gene: TRBD1
CDR3 DNA: TGTGCCAGCAGCCTAGCCGGGACAGGGGCTATCAATGAGCAGTTCTTC
CDR3 protein: CASSLAGTGAINEQFF

clone size: NA
J gene: TRBJ1-2
V gene: TRBV7-9
D gene: TRBD1
CDR3 DNA: TGTGCCAGCAGACCAGGGACAGGGGGCTACACCTTC
CDR3 protein: CASRPGTGGYTF

clone size: NA
J gene: TRBJ1-1
V gene: TRBV9
D gene: NA
CDR3 DNA: TGTGCCAGCAGCGTTTCGGTGTCCGCGAACACTGAAGCTTTCTTT
CDR3 protein: CASSVSVSANTEAFF

clone size: NA
J gene: TRBJ1-6
V gene: TRBV6-2/TRBV6-3
D gene: NA
CDR3 DNA: TGTGCCAGCAGTCTGACAGACTTACCTTCTCCTAATTCACCCCTCAACTTT
CDR3 protein: CASSLTDLPSPNSPLNF

clone size: NA
J gene: TRBJ2-1
V gene: TRBV7-3
D gene: NA
CDR3 DNA: TGTGCCAGCAGCTTAACTGGCGGACCGCTCGCGGAGCAGTTCTTC
CDR3 protein: CASSLTGGPLAEQFF

clone size: NA
J gene: TRBJ1-1
V gene: TRBV9
D gene: TRBD1
CDR3 DNA: TGTGCCAGCAGCGTAACCGGGACAGGGGACACTGAAGCTTTCTTT
CDR3 protein: CASSVTGTGDTEAFF

clone size: NA
J gene: TRBJ1-1
V gene: TRBV28
D gene: NA
CDR3 DNA: TGTGCCAGCAGTTTCGGGGCCAGTGAAGCTTTCTTT
CDR3 protein: CASSFGASEAFF

clone size: many
J gene: TRBJ1-2
V gene: TRBV6-5
D gene: TRBD1
CDR3 DNA: TGTGCCAGCAGTTACTCCCGGACAGGGGTTAAAGGCTACACCTTC
CDR3 protein: CASSYSRTGVKGYTF

clone size: NA
J gene: TRBJ1-1
V gene: TRBV6-1
D gene: NA
CDR3 DNA: TGTGCCAGCAGTGAAGAAAGGTACACTGAAGCTTTCTTT
CDR3 protein: CASSEERYTEAFF

clone size: NA
J gene: TRBJ2-5
V gene: TRBV24-1
D gene: TRBD2
CDR3 DNA: TGTGCCACCAGTGATCGCCTAGCGGGGCAAGAGACCCAGTACTTC
CDR3 protein: CATSDRLAGQETQYF

clone size: NA
J gene: TRBJ2-5
V gene: TRBV7-7
D gene: NA
CDR3 DNA: TGTGCCAGCAGCCAGGGGGGGGGATTCCAAGAGACCCAGTACTTC
CDR3 protein: CASSQGGGFQETQYF

clone size: few
J gene: TRBJ2-2
V gene: TRBV29-1
D gene: TRBD1
CDR3 DNA: TGCAGCGTGAGGAAGGGACAGGGATTCAGCGGGGAGCTGTTTTTT
CDR3 protein: CSVRKGQGFSGELFF

clone size: NA
J gene: TRBJ1-2
V gene: TRBV6-5
D gene: NA
CDR3 DNA: TGTGCCGGCCGGGACACCAGCTATGGCTACACCTTC
CDR3 protein: CAGRDTSYGYTF

clone size: NA
J gene: TRBJ1-6
V gene: TRBV12-3/TRBV12-4
D gene: NA
CDR3 DNA: TGTGCCAGCAGTCGGGGGGGAAGTTCTTCCCTCCACTTT
CDR3 protein: CASSRGGSSSLHF

clone size: NA
J gene: TRBJ2-5
V gene: TRBV6-2/TRBV6-3
D gene: TRBD1
CDR3 DNA: TGTGCCAGCAGTCAACCGGGACAGTTCATCCAAGAGACCCAGTACTTC
CDR3 protein: CASSQPGQFIQETQYF

clone size: few
J gene: TRBJ2-3
V gene: TRBV6-2/TRBV6-3
D gene: TRBD1
CDR3 DNA: TGTGCCAGCAGTTACTCGAGACAGGGGGCATTGGGAGATACGCAGTATTTT
CDR3 protein: CASSYSRQGALGDTQYF

clone size: NA
J gene: TRBJ2-3
V gene: TRBV18
D gene: TRBD1
CDR3 DNA: TGTGCCAGCTCATCACAGGGGGCTAGCACAGATACGCAGTATTTT
CDR3 protein: CASSSQGASTDTQYF

clone size: few
J gene: TRBJ1-5
V gene: TRBV12-3/TRBV12-4
D gene: NA
CDR3 DNA: TGTGCCAGCACTCTCCAGTCCCAAAATCAGCCCCAGCATTTT
CDR3 protein: CASTLQSQNQPQHF

clone size: few
J gene: TRBJ2-3
V gene: TRBV5-1
D gene: TRBD2
CDR3 DNA: TGCGCCAGCAGTATAGCGGGGGAGCCAGATACGCAGTATTTT
CDR3 protein: CASSIAGEPDTQYF

clone size: few
J gene: TRBJ2-4
V gene: TRBV29-1
D gene: TRBD1
CDR3 DNA: TGCAGCTCCCGGACAGGGGAAAACATTCAGTACTTC
CDR3 protein: CSSRTGENIQYF

clone size: few
J gene: TRBJ1-4
V gene: TRBV2
D gene: NA
CDR3 DNA: TGTGCCAGCAGTGAAGTAGCTGTTGGGCCTAATGAAAAACTGTTTTTT
CDR3 protein: CASSEVAVGPNEKLFF

clone size: NA
J gene: TRBJ2-5
V gene: TRBV7-9
D gene: TRBD1
CDR3 DNA: TGTGCCAGCAGCCCCAGAAACCGGGACAGGCAAGAGACCCAGTACTTC
CDR3 protein: CASSPRNRDRQETQYF

clone size: NA
J gene: TRBJ1-4
V gene: TRBV30
D gene: TRBD1
CDR3 DNA: TGTGCCTGGAGCCTACTCCGGGACAGGGCGTTTGGTCATGAAAAACTGTTTTTT
CDR3 protein: CAWSLLRDRAFGHEKLFF

clone size: NA
J gene: TRBJ2-3
V gene: TRBV7-2
D gene: TRBD2
CDR3 DNA: TGTGCCAGCAGCCCTAGCGGGGGGCGGGTAGATACGCAGTATTTT
CDR3 protein: CASSPSGGRVDTQYF

clone size: NA
J gene: TRBJ1-1
V gene: TRBV4-1
D gene: TRBD1
CDR3 DNA: TGCGCCAGCAGCCAAGGTGTACCAGGGGGCATGAACACTGAAGCTTTCTTT
CDR3 protein: CASSQGVPGGMNTEAFF

clone size: few
J gene: TRBJ2-6
V gene: TRBV4-1
D gene: NA
CDR3 DNA: TGCGCCAGCAGCCAAGAGGAGTCTGGGGCCAACGTCCTGACTTTC
CDR3 protein: CASSQEESGANVLTF

clone size: NA
J gene: TRBJ1-1
V gene: TRBV5-1
D gene: NA
CDR3 DNA: TGCGCCAGCAGCCACCGACAGAGTAACACTGAAGCTTTCTTT
CDR3 protein: CASSHRQSNTEAFF

clone size: many
J gene: TRBJ2-5
V gene: TRBV9
D gene: NA
CDR3 DNA: TGTGCCAGCAGCGTAACCCCGGGACCTCGGGAGACCCAGTACTTC
CDR3 protein: CASSVTPGPRETQYF

clone size: NA
J gene: TRBJ1-5
V gene: TRBV5-1
D gene: NA
CDR3 DNA: TGCGCCAGCAGCCCCCGGGCAGGGAGCAATCAGCCCCAGCATTTT
CDR3 protein: CASSPRAGSNQPQHF

clone size: NA
J gene: TRBJ2-1
V gene: TRBV5-1
D gene: NA
CDR3 DNA: TGCGCCAGCAGCGGCCTCACAGGGCCCTACAATGAGCAGTTCTTC
CDR3 protein: CASSGLTGPYNEQFF

clone size: few
J gene: TRBJ2-4
V gene: TRBV29-1
D gene: NA
CDR3 DNA: TGCAGCGTTGAAGGGGACCAAGCCAAAAACATTCAGTACTTC
CDR3 protein: CSVEGDQAKNIQYF

clone size: NA
J gene: TRBJ1-5
V gene: TRBV7-6
D gene: NA
CDR3 DNA: TGTGCCAGCAGCTTAGGAGGAGGGAGTGAGCCCCAGCATTTT
CDR3 protein: CASSLGGGSEPQHF

clone size: few
J gene: TRBJ1-1
V gene: TRBV10-3
D gene: NA
CDR3 DNA: TGTGCCATCAGTGATCCAGGGGAGGGCACTGAAGCTTTCTTT
CDR3 protein: CAISDPGEGTEAFF

clone size: NA
J gene: TRBJ2-1
V gene: TRBV6-5
D gene: TRBD2
CDR3 DNA: TGTGCCACGCAGTTAGCGGGGGTTTACAATGAGCAGTTCTTC
CDR3 protein: CATQLAGVYNEQFF

clone size: few
J gene: TRBJ1-5
V gene: TRBV6-2/TRBV6-3
D gene: NA
CDR3 DNA: TGTGCCAGCAGTTACGTGGGGTCTCAGCCCCAGCATTTT
CDR3 protein: CASSYVGSQPQHF

clone size: many
J gene: TRBJ1-1
V gene: TRBV7-2
D gene: TRBD1
CDR3 DNA: TGTGCCAGCAGCCCCCGCCGGACAGGGAATGAATGGAGGACTGAAGCTTTCTTT
CDR3 protein: CASSPRRTGNEWRTEAFF

clone size: many
J gene: TRBJ1-1
V gene: TRBV6-5
D gene: NA
CDR3 DNA: TGTGCCAGCAGCCCCGGGGGAGGGTGGTGGGACACTGAAGCTTTCTTT
CDR3 protein: CASSPGGGWWDTEAFF